This is a list of T cell receptor beta chains from one sample in a study of vaccination effects on CD4 cells after COVID-19. Their cognate antigens are unknown. TCRdb's table, derived via immunoSEQ multiplex PCR, lists solely in-frame clones and lacks some. In the table there are almost 40,000 clones, 82% of which are singletons. Sequences were derived from CD4+ T cells from PBMCs cultured without peptide, sampled before COVID-19 vaccination. All receptors derive from a human donor who received a COVID-19 vaccine. CDR3s include the opening cysteine and the closing phenylalanine or tryptophan. The order of the fields is clone size, J gene, V gene, CDR3 length, D gene, CDR3 protein, CDR3 DNA. The D gene is left open where the match is weak. Clone size is not always given. Where it is, it says once, few, many or a class for expanded clones.

>NA|TRBJ2-5|TRBV6-6|13|NA
CASSYLRGETQYF
TGTGCCAGCAGTTATCTCAGGGGTGAGACCCAGTACTTC
>NA|TRBJ1-5|TRBV12-3/TRBV12-4|12|NA
CASSFGNQPQHF
TGTGCCAGCAGTTTCGGGAATCAGCCCCAGCATTTT
>NA|TRBJ1-1|TRBV12-3/TRBV12-4|13|NA
CAGKQAWGTEAFF
TGTGCCGGAAAACAGGCATGGGGCACTGAAGCTTTCTTT
>NA|TRBJ2-3|TRBV5-1|15|NA
CASSLIVGSTDTQYF
TGCGCCAGCAGCTTGATTGTGGGGTCCACAGATACGCAGTATTTT
>NA|TRBJ2-4|TRBV6-5|16|NA
CASSYRRGPAKNIQYF
TGTGCCAGCAGTTATCGGAGGGGACCGGCCAAAAACATTCAGTACTTC
>NA|TRBJ1-4|TRBV4-2|16|NA
CASSRGRAGVNEKLFF
TGTGCCAGCAGCCGGGGCAGGGCCGGAGTTAATGAAAAACTGTTTTTT
>NA|TRBJ2-1|TRBV7-6|16|TRBD2
CASSRTGTSGGIEQFF
TGTGCCAGCAGCCGTACCGGGACTAGCGGGGGGATTGAGCAGTTCTTC
>NA|TRBJ1-1|TRBV28|15|NA
CASSSRGGGQFEAFF
TGTGCCAGCAGTTCCCGGGGGGGAGGGCAGTTCGAAGCTTTCTTT
>NA|TRBJ1-1|TRBV4-3|13|NA
CASREGQNTEAFF
TGCGCCAGCAGAGAGGGGCAGAACACTGAAGCTTTCTTT
>NA|TRBJ1-1|TRBV2|13|TRBD1
CASRGTGLTEAFF
TGTGCCAGCCGAGGGACAGGTCTAACTGAAGCTTTCTTT
>NA|TRBJ1-2|TRBV28|13|TRBD1
CASTKDRVRGYTF
TGTGCCAGCACCAAAGACAGGGTGCGTGGCTACACCTTC
>NA|TRBJ1-5|TRBV28|13|NA
CASSSTGNQPQHF
TGTGCCAGCAGCTCTACGGGCAATCAGCCCCAGCATTTT
>NA|TRBJ1-6|TRBV5-6|18|NA
CASSLSTGRSSYNSPLHF
TGTGCCAGCAGCTTGAGTACAGGACGGAGCTCCTATAATTCACCCCTCCACTTT
>few|TRBJ2-3|TRBV7-9|16|TRBD2
CASSLVAGISTDTQYF
TGTGCCAGCAGCTTAGTAGCGGGGATTAGCACAGATACGCAGTATTTT
>once|TRBJ2-2|TRBV27|15|TRBD2
CASSLSLAGFGELFF
TGTGCCAGCAGTTTGTCACTAGCGGGGTTCGGGGAGCTGTTTTTT
>once|TRBJ2-5|TRBV5-6|17|NA
CASSWSTRGPFQETQYF
TGTGCCAGCAGCTGGTCGACCAGGGGACCTTTCCAAGAGACCCAGTACTTC
>NA|TRBJ1-3|TRBV2|14|TRBD1
CASSTGVPGNTIYF
TGTGCCAGCAGTACAGGGGTTCCCGGAAACACCATATATTTT
>NA|TRBJ2-6|TRBV5-1|15|NA
CASSLEGVGANVLTF
TGCGCCAGCAGCTTGGAGGGGGTCGGGGCCAACGTCCTGACTTTC
>NA|TRBJ2-3|TRBV21-1|12|NA
CATHSGLETQYF
TGTGCCACCCACTCAGGGTTGGAGACGCAGTATTTT
>NA|TRBJ2-3|TRBV7-8|19|TRBD2
CASSFPNRGLAGARDTQYF
TGTGCCAGCAGCTTCCCGAACAGAGGACTAGCGGGGGCCAGGGATACGCAGTATTTT
>NA|TRBJ1-1|TRBV12-5|18|TRBD1
CASGLYRGLTAEGTEAFF
TGTGCTAGTGGTTTGTACAGGGGTTTGACGGCCGAGGGCACTGAAGCTTTCTTT
>NA|TRBJ1-2|TRBV11-2|16|NA
CASSATTRDPSYGYTF
TGTGCCAGCAGCGCAACCACAAGGGATCCTTCCTATGGCTACACCTTC
>NA|TRBJ2-1|TRBV30|12|NA
CAWTGSRNEQFF
TGTGCCTGGACAGGATCTCGCAATGAGCAGTTCTTC
>NA|TRBJ2-3|TRBV19|14|NA
CASSRDFNTDTQYF
TGTGCCAGTAGTCGGGACTTCAACACAGATACGCAGTATTTT
>NA|TRBJ1-4|TRBV6-5|13|TRBD1
CASRKGTEEKLFF
TGTGCCAGCAGGAAGGGGACAGAAGAAAAACTGTTTTTT
>NA|TRBJ2-5|TRBV18|13|NA
CASSPGRDETQYF
TGTGCCAGCTCACCAGGCAGGGATGAGACCCAGTACTTC
>once|TRBJ2-5|TRBV27|15|TRBD1
CASKWDRESSMAQYF
TGTGCCAGCAAATGGGACAGGGAGTCCTCAATGGCCCAGTACTTC
>NA|TRBJ2-5|TRBV10-1|17|TRBD2
CASTAASGVKIQETQYF
TGCGCCAGCACCGCGGCTAGCGGGGTCAAAATACAAGAGACCCAGTACTTC
>few|TRBJ1-1|TRBV18|15|TRBD1
CASSRLQGAPTEAFF
TGTGCCAGCTCACGTCTACAGGGGGCGCCAACTGAAGCTTTCTTT
>NA|TRBJ1-4|TRBV30|13|NA
CAWTRGHPEKLFF
TGTGCCTGGACCCGGGGGCATCCTGAAAAACTGTTTTTT
>NA|TRBJ2-3|TRBV28|15|NA
CASSAAEGSTDTQYF
TGTGCCAGCAGCGCGGCGGAGGGTAGCACAGATACGCAGTATTTT
>NA|TRBJ1-4|TRBV19|17|TRBD1
CASRETGGMRNDEKLFF
TGTGCCAGTAGAGAGACAGGGGGTATGCGGAACGATGAAAAACTGTTTTTT